This T cell receptor (beta chain) was retrieved from a study of T cell repertoires in cytomegalovirus infection. Study-level findings and limits: Carriers of CMV and the relevant HLA type were discriminated by public TCR beta frequency.

The CDR3 spans 14 residues. From germline, CDR1 is LGHNT and CDR2 FRNRAP. The ends lost 7 bases at V and 7 bases at J; junction bases unmatched: 8. MiXCR, applied by TCRdb to the reads, yields one record per CDR3 protein. The table shows about 310,000 distinct CDR3 sequences, with around 25% occurring only once. This clonotype has only a few counts. Its antigen remains unidentified. The chain carries TRBV12-5 and TRBJ2-2, with 8 bases matching TRBD2. This clonotype was sampled from a human donor in good health (CMV status not recorded). Some clones in this sample may be carry-over from other donors' samples. The material sequenced was cultured PBMCs, taken from culture after CMV antigen stimulation. CDR3 region: CASATGLGGGELFF. As DNA, the CDR3 is TGTGCTAGTGCCACGGGACTAGGCGGCGGGGAGCTGTTTTTT.